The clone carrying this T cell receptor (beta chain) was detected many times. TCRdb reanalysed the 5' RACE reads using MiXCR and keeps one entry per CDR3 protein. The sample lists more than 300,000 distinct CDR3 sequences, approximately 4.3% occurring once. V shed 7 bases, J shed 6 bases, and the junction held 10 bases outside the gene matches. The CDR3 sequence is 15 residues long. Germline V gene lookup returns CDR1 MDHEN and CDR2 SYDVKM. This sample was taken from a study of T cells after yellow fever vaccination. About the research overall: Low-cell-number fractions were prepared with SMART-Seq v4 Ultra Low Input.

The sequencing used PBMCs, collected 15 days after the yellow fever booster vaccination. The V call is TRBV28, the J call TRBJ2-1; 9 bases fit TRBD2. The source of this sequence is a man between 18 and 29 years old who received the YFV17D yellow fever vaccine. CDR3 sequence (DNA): TGTGCCAGCAACCCAGGGGCGGGGGGGCGCAATGAGCAGTTCTTC. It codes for CASNPGAGGRNEQFF.